The entry that follows covers one T cell receptor beta chain sequence. The antigen is not known. TRB cDNA libraries were made by UMI-labeled 5' RACE. One entry per CDR3 protein, without DNA, is what TCRdb gives after re-calling the 5' RACE reads. The sample is made up of 120,000 to 150,000 distinct CDR3 sequences, and the top ten hold over 0.25% of it. These data originate in a study of CXCR3-negative and CXCR3-positive naive CD8 T cells. Findings of the study overall: Greater hydrophobicity was found in TRB CDR3s of CXCR3-positive naive cells than of CXCR3-negative naive cells.

There are 16 residues in the CDR3. The V gene's germline CDR1 is SEHNR and CDR2 FQNEAQ (reference sequence). Sample: naive CXCR3+ CD8+ T cells from blood. Subset in this sample: CD45RO-CCR7+CD27+CD95- naive CD8+ T cells expressing CXCR3 (TNR3+). V usage is TRBV7-9 and J usage is TRBJ2-1; TCRdb's D gene call, TRBD2, goes unchecked for lack of DNA. The clonotype comes from a human donor in good health. Some clones in this sample may be carry-over from other donors' samples. The CDR3 is CASTARSPDLNNEQFF.